Sequencing of this T cell receptor beta chain was carried out in a study of circulating CD8 cells and anti-PD-1 response in melanoma. In this sample, this clonotype is medium-sized. Its antigen remains unknown. A read error may account for a junction end that differs from germline. Study-level points and caveats: TIGIT repertoires were least diverse, DNEG repertoires most diverse.

Live CD3+CD8+TCRalphabeta+ cells were sorted into four subsets by PD-1 and/or TIGIT. Germline V gives CDR1 SNHLY, CDR2 FYNNEI. This CDR3 is built from 17 residues. The QIAseq Immune Repertoire TCR panel built the libraries from about 14 ng of total RNA. TCRdb ran MiXCR on the reads and lists one entry per CDR3 protein. The table has fewer than 250 distinct CDR3 sequences, 9% to 15% seen once. This chain links TRBV2 with TRBJ2-3, with 11 bases identical to TRBD2. The specimen was CD8+ T cells from PBMCs, collected at baseline or after one month of anti-PD-1 therapy (not recorded which). The sequence was obtained from a human donor with melanoma. CDR3 in amino acids: CASRFNPTSGDTDAQYF. Written as DNA, the CDR3 is TGTGCCAGCAGATTCAATCCGACTAGCGGGGACACAGATGCGCAGTATTTT. Looking up the rest from reference TRBV2 and TRBJ2-3 gives the full variable domain: EPEVTQTPSHQVTQMGQEVILRCVPISNHLYFYWYRQILGQKVEFLVSFYNNEISEKSEIFDDQFSVERPDGSNFTLKIRSTKLEDSAMYFCASRFNPTSGDTDAQYFGPGTRLTVL.